A single sample is the source of the 9 T cell receptor beta chains below, sequenced in a study of a mutant IDH1 vaccine in newly diagnosed glioma (dated by TCRdb to the early 2020s). The library came from the immunoSEQ multiplex PCR assay. As stored in TCRdb, this immuneACCESS dataset retains in-frame rearrangements with V and J assigned. A fraction of the clones does not appear; measured against another copy, unresolved V genes explain less than half of the discrepancy, and the remainder lacks a known reason. In all, the sample holds some 60,000 clones, and 86% of those were seen once. The ten largest account for roughly 1.6% of the sample. These receptors lack a known antigen. The sample's time point, from its label and the paper: week 35, safety follow-up. Each vaccine dose was 300 ug of a 20-mer mutant IDH1 peptide in Montanide, given subcutaneously with topical imiquimod. Sequenced here: PBMCs, sampled from a glioma patient whose treatment included an IDH1 peptide vaccine. The source is a man aged 40-49 years with glioma.

V gene TRBV4-2 combines with J gene TRBJ2-1; TRBD2 agrees at 7 bases. The CDR3 covers 16 residues. Unmatched junction bases numbered 10, after V lost 1 base and J lost 7 bases. Germline V gene data show CDR1 as LGHNA and CDR2 as YNFKEQ. The CDR3 reads CASSQVIRGRGNEQFF. DNA for the CDR3: TGTGCCAGCAGCCAAGTAATCCGCGGGAGAGGTAATGAGCAGTTCTTC.

This chain uses TRBV21-1 with TRBJ2-5; TRBD2, as called in the table, went unchecked against the DNA. TRBV21-1 is a known pseudogene. The CDR3 runs to 13 residues. The DNA of the CDR3 is TGTGCCAGCAGCAAAACACCGGGGGAGACCCAGTACTTC. As protein: CASSKTPGETQYF.

The chain uses TRBV29-1 and TRBJ1-1, with D perhaps TRBD1 (5 bases). Germline V gene data show CDR1 as SQVTM and CDR2 as ANQGSEA. Trimming stripped 6 bases from V and 1 base from J, with 9 bases between. This CDR3 region has 12 residues. CDR3 sequence: CSVQGWNTEAFF. The CDR3, as DNA: TGCAGCGTCCAGGGATGGAACACTGAAGCTTTCTTT.

The DNA of the CDR3 is TGTGCCAGCAGCTTTGGATTGAATCAGCCCCAGCATTTT. Translation gives CASSFGLNQPQHF. The chain links TRBV5-6 to TRBJ1-5, with D unresolved. V was trimmed by 2 bases and J by 4 bases, leaving 7 bases between them. The CDR3 has 13 amino acids. Germline CDR1 SGHDT, CDR2 YYEEEE. Using reference TRBV5-6 and TRBJ1-5 for the parts outside the CDR3, the full variable domain is DAGVTQSPTHLIKTRGQQVTLRCSPKSGHDTVSWYQQALGQGPQFIFQYYEEEERQRGNFPDRFSGHQFPNYSSELNVNALLLGDSALYLCASSFGLNQPQHFGDGTRLSIL.

The rearrangement joins TRBV6-5 to TRBJ2-3; 8 bases are a match to TRBD2. The CDR3 has 14 residues. Germline V gene sequence: CDR1 MNHEY, CDR2 SVGAGI. The junction had 5 bases not matched to a gene; V was cut back by 5 bases and J by 4 bases. The CDR3, as DNA: TGTGCCAGCAGTCCGGGGACTAGAGCAGATACGCAGTATTTT. Translating gives CASSPGTRADTQYF.

The rearrangement links TRBV18 to TRBJ1-1; the D gene is possibly TRBD1 (5 bases). The CDR3 has 14 residues. Germline assignment: CDR1 KGHSH and CDR2 LQKENI. V shed 6 bases and J shed 4 bases, with 15 bases lying between them. CDR3 in amino acids: CASSDQGVGTEAFF. DNA for the CDR3: TGTGCCAGCTCCGACCAAGGGGTTGGCACTGAAGCTTTCTTT.

The J gene is TRBJ2-7, the V gene TRBV7-2; D uncertain. This CDR3 is 17 amino acids long. CDR1 is SGHTA and CDR2 is FQGNSA in the germline V gene. Trimming cost V 0 bases and J 0 bases, with 15 bases left between them. The CDR3 region has the DNA TGTGCCAGCAGCTTAGCGAATCCAAGAAGCGACTCCTACGAGCAGTACTTC. Its protein is CASSLANPRSDSYEQYF. Full variable domain (rest looked up from reference TRBV7-2 and TRBJ2-7): GAGVSQSPSNKVTEKGKDVELRCDPISGHTALYWYRQSLGQGLEFLIYFQGNSAPDKSGLPSDRFSAERTGGSVSTLTIQRTQQEDSAVYLCASSLANPRSDSYEQYFGPGTRLTVT.

This sequence joins TRBV4-2 and TRBJ2-7; 7 nucleotides match TRBD1. The CDR3 loop spans 14 amino acids. With 2 bases clipped from V and 0 bases from J, the junction kept 1 base outside the gene matches. Germline V CDR1 and CDR2: LGHNA, YNFKEQ. This CDR3 reads CASSQWTGSYEQYF. In DNA, the CDR3 is TGTGCCAGCAGCCAATGGACAGGCTCCTACGAGCAGTACTTC.

This sequence joins TRBV2 and TRBJ2-5; no reliable D call. CDR1 is SNHLY, CDR2 FYNNEI, per germline. Trimming cost V 7 bases and J 7 bases, with 16 bases left between them. The CDR3 loop spans 13 amino acids. The CDR3 here is CASMPRPFTTQYF. In DNA form, the CDR3 reads TGTGCCAGCATGCCAAGACCCTTTACGACCCAGTACTTC.